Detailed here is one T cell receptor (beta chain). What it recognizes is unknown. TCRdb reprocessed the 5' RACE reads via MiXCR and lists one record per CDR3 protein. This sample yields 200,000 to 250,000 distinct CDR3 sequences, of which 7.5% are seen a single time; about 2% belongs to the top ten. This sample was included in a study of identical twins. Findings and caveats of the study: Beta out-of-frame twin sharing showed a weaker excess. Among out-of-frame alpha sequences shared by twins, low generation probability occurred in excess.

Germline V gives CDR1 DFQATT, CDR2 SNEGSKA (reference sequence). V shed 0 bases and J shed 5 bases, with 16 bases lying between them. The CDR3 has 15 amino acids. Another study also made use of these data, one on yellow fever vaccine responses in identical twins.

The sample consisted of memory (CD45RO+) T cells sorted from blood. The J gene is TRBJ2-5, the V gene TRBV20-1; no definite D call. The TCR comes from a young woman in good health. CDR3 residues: CSARDPSTPVETQYF. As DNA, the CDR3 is TGCAGTGCTAGAGATCCGTCGACCCCGGTCGAGACCCAGTACTTC.